These T cell receptor beta chains were read from a single sample in a study of blood T cell repertoires in COVID-19. Generated by immunoSEQ multiplex PCR, the TCRdb table keeps only in-frame clones and is missing some. The sample consists of fewer than 350,000 clones, 80% to 90% of them appearing once. Material for sequencing was peripheral blood. The source of these receptors is a woman in her twenties or thirties with COVID-19, enrolled during active disease. CDR3s include the opening cysteine and the closing phenylalanine or tryptophan. A D gene is named only where the DNA matches it firmly. Rows give clone size only sometimes, using once, few, many, or a class for an expanded clone.

j_gene: TRBJ2-3
abundance: .
d_gene: TRBD1
v_gene: TRBV15
CDR3nt: TGTGCCACCCGTCCGACAGGGCCGCTCACAGATACGCAGTATTTT
CDR3aa: CATRPTGPLTDTQYF

j_gene: TRBJ2-3
abundance: .
d_gene: .
v_gene: TRBV6-6
CDR3nt: TGTGCCAGCAGTTACTCAGGGGGGGGCCTCACAGATACGCAGTATTTT
CDR3aa: CASSYSGGGLTDTQYF

j_gene: TRBJ1-2
abundance: .
d_gene: .
v_gene: TRBV10-3
CDR3nt: TGTGCCATCAGTGAGGGACAGAGGTTCTATGGCTACACCTTC
CDR3aa: CAISEGQRFYGYTF

j_gene: TRBJ2-3
abundance: .
d_gene: .
v_gene: TRBV5-5
CDR3nt: TGTGCCAGCAGCTCGGGGAGTAGGGCGCAGTATTTT
CDR3aa: CASSSGSRAQYF

j_gene: TRBJ1-1
abundance: .
d_gene: TRBD1
v_gene: TRBV19
CDR3nt: TGTGCCAGTAGTTCCAGGGACAGGGGCTACGGTGAAGCTTTCTTT
CDR3aa: CASSSRDRGYGEAFF

j_gene: TRBJ2-7
abundance: .
d_gene: .
v_gene: TRBV7-9
CDR3nt: TGTGCCAGCAGCTTAGCGGGGGGTGGCGAGCAGTACTTC
CDR3aa: CASSLAGGGEQYF

j_gene: TRBJ2-5
abundance: few
d_gene: TRBD2
v_gene: TRBV7-8
CDR3nt: TGTGCCAGCAGCTCGGGACTAGCGGGCCAAGAGACCCAGTACTTC
CDR3aa: CASSSGLAGQETQYF

j_gene: TRBJ2-3
abundance: .
d_gene: TRBD2
v_gene: TRBV10-3
CDR3nt: TGTGCCATCAGTGTCTCCGGACTAGACACAGATACGCAGTATTTT
CDR3aa: CAISVSGLDTDTQYF

j_gene: TRBJ2-1
abundance: .
d_gene: .
v_gene: TRBV19
CDR3nt: TGTGCCAGTAGTCCTCGACTTAACTACAATGAGCAGTTCTTC
CDR3aa: CASSPRLNYNEQFF

j_gene: TRBJ2-7
abundance: .
d_gene: .
v_gene: TRBV12-3/TRBV12-4
CDR3nt: TGTGCCAGCAGTGTTAACAGCAGGAACGAGCAGTACTTC
CDR3aa: CASSVNSRNEQYF

j_gene: TRBJ2-1
abundance: .
d_gene: .
v_gene: TRBV4-1
CDR3nt: TGCGCCAGCAGCCAAGAACTAGACGTTGAGCAGTTCTTC
CDR3aa: CASSQELDVEQFF

j_gene: TRBJ2-1
abundance: once
d_gene: .
v_gene: TRBV14
CDR3nt: TGTGCCAGCAGCCAGTCTCTAGCGAGGGGTGAGCAGTTCTTC
CDR3aa: CASSQSLARGEQFF

j_gene: TRBJ2-1
abundance: .
d_gene: TRBD1
v_gene: TRBV5-1
CDR3nt: TGCGCCAGCAGCCCCGAGGGTCGGGACAGTGGGTTCTTC
CDR3aa: CASSPEGRDSGFF

j_gene: TRBJ2-7
abundance: .
d_gene: TRBD1
v_gene: TRBV4-1
CDR3nt: TGCGCCAGCAGCCCAGGACAGGGTTTCTACGAGCAGTACTTC
CDR3aa: CASSPGQGFYEQYF

j_gene: TRBJ1-1
abundance: .
d_gene: TRBD1
v_gene: TRBV6-5
CDR3nt: TGTGCCAGCAGAGCAGGGGGCACTGAAGCTTTCTTT
CDR3aa: CASRAGGTEAFF

j_gene: TRBJ1-1
abundance: .
d_gene: TRBD1
v_gene: TRBV5-1
CDR3nt: TGCGCCAGCAGCTTGGACCCAGGGGGATTTGAAGCTTTCTTT
CDR3aa: CASSLDPGGFEAFF

j_gene: TRBJ2-1
abundance: once
d_gene: TRBD2
v_gene: TRBV10-1
CDR3nt: TGCGCCAGCAGTGGGCGGGGGGCCCGCTACAATGAGCAGTTCTTC
CDR3aa: CASSGRGARYNEQFF

j_gene: TRBJ2-1
abundance: few
d_gene: TRBD2
v_gene: TRBV3-1/TRBV3-2
CDR3nt: TGTGCCAGCAGCCCGCACCCGGGACTACGCAATGAGCAGTTCTTC
CDR3aa: CASSPHPGLRNEQFF

j_gene: TRBJ1-1
abundance: once
d_gene: .
v_gene: TRBV3-1/TRBV3-2
CDR3nt: TGTGCCAGCAGCCAAGATTATACCCCCAGGGGTACTGAAGCTTTCTTT
CDR3aa: CASSQDYTPRGTEAFF

j_gene: TRBJ2-2
abundance: .
d_gene: .
v_gene: TRBV6-5
CDR3nt: TGTGCCAGCGGTTGGGGGGGCCTGAGCACCGGGGAGCTGTTTTTT
CDR3aa: CASGWGGLSTGELFF

j_gene: TRBJ2-1
abundance: .
d_gene: TRBD1
v_gene: TRBV15
CDR3nt: TGTGCCACCAGCAGCCGAGGACAGGGGGGAAATGAGCAGTTCTTC
CDR3aa: CATSSRGQGGNEQFF

j_gene: TRBJ1-5
abundance: .
d_gene: TRBD1
v_gene: TRBV29-1
CDR3nt: TGCAGCGTCCGGGACAGGGGTTACCATCAGCCCCAGCATTTT
CDR3aa: CSVRDRGYHQPQHF

j_gene: TRBJ1-2
abundance: .
d_gene: .
v_gene: TRBV28
CDR3nt: TGTGCCAGCAGTTTACGAGGGTTAAAGAATGGCTACACCTTC
CDR3aa: CASSLRGLKNGYTF

j_gene: TRBJ1-1
abundance: .
d_gene: .
v_gene: TRBV5-5
CDR3nt: TGTGCCAGCAGCTCGTCGGGGGGCGGTGGCCTTGAAGCTTTCTTT
CDR3aa: CASSSSGGGGLEAFF

j_gene: TRBJ2-3
abundance: .
d_gene: TRBD2
v_gene: TRBV28
CDR3nt: TGTGCCAGCCCCCCTAGCGGGGGGAGCACAGATACGCAGTATTTT
CDR3aa: CASPPSGGSTDTQYF

j_gene: TRBJ1-4
abundance: .
d_gene: TRBD1
v_gene: TRBV5-8
CDR3nt: TGTGCCAGCATCAGACCGGGACAGGGAAAACTGTTTTTT
CDR3aa: CASIRPGQGKLFF

j_gene: TRBJ2-1
abundance: .
d_gene: TRBD2
v_gene: TRBV2
CDR3nt: TGTGCCAGCAGCGCTAGCGGGGTACGCGGTGAGCAGTTCTTC
CDR3aa: CASSASGVRGEQFF

j_gene: TRBJ2-1
abundance: .
d_gene: TRBD2
v_gene: TRBV27
CDR3nt: TGTGCCAGCATGATAGCGGGCGGTCACAATGAGCAGTTCTTC
CDR3aa: CASMIAGGHNEQFF

j_gene: TRBJ1-1
abundance: .
d_gene: .
v_gene: TRBV4-1
CDR3nt: TGCGCCAGCAGCCAAGGATATCGGGGTACAACTGAAGCTTTCTTT
CDR3aa: CASSQGYRGTTEAFF

j_gene: TRBJ1-4
abundance: .
d_gene: .
v_gene: TRBV3-1/TRBV3-2
CDR3nt: TGTGCCAGCAGCCCGCCGAGGACTAATGAAAAACTGTTTTTT
CDR3aa: CASSPPRTNEKLFF

j_gene: TRBJ1-2
abundance: .
d_gene: .
v_gene: TRBV3-1/TRBV3-2
CDR3nt: TGTGCCAGCAGCCAAGGACAGGTTTTGTCCGACTACACCTTC
CDR3aa: CASSQGQVLSDYTF

j_gene: TRBJ2-2
abundance: .
d_gene: .
v_gene: TRBV6-1
CDR3nt: TGTGCCAGCAGTGAAGTGGGCTGGGGCAGGGCGCGGACCGGGGAGCTGTTTTTT
CDR3aa: CASSEVGWGRARTGELFF

j_gene: TRBJ1-4
abundance: .
d_gene: TRBD1
v_gene: TRBV6-5
CDR3nt: TGTGCCAGCAGCTGGACAGGGGTGGGTGAAAAACTGTTTTTT
CDR3aa: CASSWTGVGEKLFF

j_gene: TRBJ2-7
abundance: .
d_gene: .
v_gene: TRBV3-1/TRBV3-2
CDR3nt: TGTGCCAGCAGCCAAGGTTTCAACACCGACTACGAGCAGTACTTC
CDR3aa: CASSQGFNTDYEQYF

j_gene: TRBJ1-4
abundance: few
d_gene: .
v_gene: TRBV15
CDR3nt: TGTGCCACCAGCAGACGTAGGAAGGGGACAACTAATGAAAAACTGTTTTTT
CDR3aa: CATSRRRKGTTNEKLFF

j_gene: TRBJ2-1
abundance: .
d_gene: .
v_gene: TRBV25-1
CDR3nt: TGTGCCAGCCAACAGGCCTCAGGGATCAATCTTGATGAGCAGTTCTTC
CDR3aa: CASQQASGINLDEQFF

j_gene: TRBJ2-3
abundance: .
d_gene: .
v_gene: TRBV5-1
CDR3nt: TGCGCCAGCCCCCTTACAGATACGCAGTATTTT
CDR3aa: CASPLTDTQYF

j_gene: TRBJ2-7
abundance: .
d_gene: .
v_gene: TRBV10-2
CDR3nt: TGCGCCAGCAGTGAGACGAATTCGGCGGGTGAGCAGTACTTC
CDR3aa: CASSETNSAGEQYF

j_gene: TRBJ2-3
abundance: .
d_gene: TRBD2
v_gene: TRBV28
CDR3nt: TGTGCCAGCAGTTTGATACTAGCGGGGGGCCCAGATACGCAGTATTTT
CDR3aa: CASSLILAGGPDTQYF

j_gene: TRBJ1-6
abundance: once
d_gene: .
v_gene: TRBV7-6
CDR3nt: TGTGCCAGCAGCTTAACCATTCCAGGGTATCGGGGGAATTCACCCCTCCACTTT
CDR3aa: CASSLTIPGYRGNSPLHF

j_gene: TRBJ1-4
abundance: .
d_gene: .
v_gene: TRBV6-1
CDR3nt: TGTGCCAGCAGTGAACTCCTCCGGGGGGCGCTCACTAATGAAAAACTGTTTTTT
CDR3aa: CASSELLRGALTNEKLFF

j_gene: TRBJ2-3
abundance: .
d_gene: .
v_gene: TRBV21-1
CDR3nt: TGTGCCAGCAGCGCCTCCAGGGTACAAGGGACAGATACGCAGTATTTT
CDR3aa: CASSASRVQGTDTQYF

j_gene: TRBJ2-1
abundance: .
d_gene: TRBD1
v_gene: TRBV9
CDR3nt: TGTGCCAGCAGCGTAGCTTGGGACAGGGGGCGCTATGAGCAGTTCTTC
CDR3aa: CASSVAWDRGRYEQFF

j_gene: TRBJ1-2
abundance: .
d_gene: .
v_gene: TRBV5-4
CDR3nt: TGTGCCAGCAGCTTGGAACAGTTTAACTATGGCTACACCTTC
CDR3aa: CASSLEQFNYGYTF

j_gene: TRBJ2-5
abundance: .
d_gene: .
v_gene: TRBV6-1
CDR3nt: TGTGCCAGCTGTAAGGGGGTTTACGAGACCCAGTACTTC
CDR3aa: CASCKGVYETQYF

j_gene: TRBJ1-3
abundance: .
d_gene: .
v_gene: TRBV10-1
CDR3nt: TGCGCCAGCAGTGAACGCCAGGGTGATGGAAACACCATATATTTT
CDR3aa: CASSERQGDGNTIYF

j_gene: TRBJ2-3
abundance: .
d_gene: TRBD2
v_gene: TRBV11-2
CDR3nt: TGTGCCAGCAGCAACCAGCGGGGTTGGTCAGATACGCAGTATTTT
CDR3aa: CASSNQRGWSDTQYF

j_gene: TRBJ2-2
abundance: few
d_gene: TRBD2
v_gene: TRBV27
CDR3nt: TGTGCCAGCACCTTAGCGGGACCGAACACCGGGGAGCTGTTTTTT
CDR3aa: CASTLAGPNTGELFF

j_gene: TRBJ1-5
abundance: many
d_gene: TRBD1
v_gene: TRBV7-2
CDR3nt: TGTGCCAGCACCCAGGGGGTCAGACAGCCCCAGCATTTT
CDR3aa: CASTQGVRQPQHF

j_gene: TRBJ1-4
abundance: few
d_gene: .
v_gene: TRBV6-4
CDR3nt: TGTGCCAGCAGGAATCAGAGGAATGAAAAACTGTTTTTT
CDR3aa: CASRNQRNEKLFF

j_gene: TRBJ2-1
abundance: .
d_gene: TRBD2
v_gene: TRBV19
CDR3nt: TGTGCCAGTAGCCCGGGGGGAGGGGTCAATGAGCAGTTCTTC
CDR3aa: CASSPGGGVNEQFF

j_gene: TRBJ2-7
abundance: .
d_gene: .
v_gene: TRBV28
CDR3nt: TGTGCCAGCAGCCGGAGCCTGTCCTACGAGCAGTACTTC
CDR3aa: CASSRSLSYEQYF

j_gene: TRBJ2-3
abundance: .
d_gene: .
v_gene: TRBV12-3/TRBV12-4
CDR3nt: TGTGCCAGCACCCCTCGGGGCACAGATACGCAGTATTTT
CDR3aa: CASTPRGTDTQYF

j_gene: TRBJ2-3
abundance: .
d_gene: .
v_gene: TRBV2
CDR3nt: TGTGCCAGCATGGGGCGGCGCCTAAATACGCAGTATTTT
CDR3aa: CASMGRRLNTQYF

j_gene: TRBJ2-7
abundance: once
d_gene: .
v_gene: TRBV3-1/TRBV3-2
CDR3nt: TGTGCCAGCAGCCAAGACAGCCAGCGCTCCTACGAGCAGTACTTC
CDR3aa: CASSQDSQRSYEQYF

j_gene: TRBJ2-1
abundance: once
d_gene: .
v_gene: TRBV10-3
CDR3nt: TGTGCCACCGCGCCCAGGTCCTACAATGAGCAGTTCTTC
CDR3aa: CATAPRSYNEQFF

j_gene: TRBJ1-1
abundance: .
d_gene: .
v_gene: TRBV5-5
CDR3nt: TGTGCCAGCAGCTTGGTGCGGGGAACTGAAGCTTTCTTT
CDR3aa: CASSLVRGTEAFF

j_gene: TRBJ2-2
abundance: .
d_gene: TRBD2
v_gene: TRBV6-5
CDR3nt: TGTGCCAGCAGCCCCGTAGTAGCGGGGTATTGGGAGCTGTTTTTT
CDR3aa: CASSPVVAGYWELFF

j_gene: TRBJ2-4
abundance: .
d_gene: TRBD1
v_gene: TRBV5-1
CDR3nt: TGCGCCAGCAGCTTGATAACAGGGGTAGCCAAAAACATTCAGTACTTC
CDR3aa: CASSLITGVAKNIQYF

j_gene: TRBJ2-2
abundance: .
d_gene: .
v_gene: TRBV5-4
CDR3nt: TGTGCCAGCAGCTTGGCCGCCGGGGAGCTGTTTTTT
CDR3aa: CASSLAAGELFF